This TCR beta chain originates from a study of T cell responses to AZD1222 COVID-19 vaccine. The protocol was immunoSEQ multiplex PCR, while the TCRdb copy is restricted to in-frame clones and leaves out a portion. The table shows 66,000 or so clones, with less than 85% occurring only once. Findings and caveats of the study: The span of vaccine-associated CD4 TCRs extended across spike, with dominance at 160-218 and 743-854. The breadth and depth of Spike-specific TCRs increased once two AZD1222 doses had been given.

Concerning this clone itself: What it binds is not known.

The sample was peripheral blood, taken on day 0 of MenACWY control vaccination. This receptor was taken from an adult in good health.

For the CDR3, the DNA is TGTGCCAGCAGCCCGGGGGAGATGAGTAAAGCTTTCTTT. This translates into CASSPGEMSKAFF. The chain joins TRBV5-8 to TRBJ1-1; TRBD1 is a possible D gene (5 bases). Germline assignment: CDR1 SGHTS and CDR2 YDEGEE. The CDR3 is 13 residues long. Trimming took 4 bases from V and 9 from J, leaving 16 bases between them. The variable domain in full, with the rest retrieved from reference TRBV5-8 and TRBJ1-1, is EAGVTQSPTHLIKTRGQQATLRCSPISGHTSVYWYQQALGLGLQFLLWYDEGEERNRGNFPPRFSGRQFPNYSSELNVNALELEDSALYLCASSPGEMSKAFFGQGTRLTVV.